Below, 12 T cell receptor beta chains from the same sample are listed, as sequenced in a study of technical replicates of blood from several donors. Repertoires were generated with immunoSEQ multiplex PCR, while TCRdb's copy carries only in-frame clones and drops some. The sample includes some 94,000 clones, approximately 95% of them seen just once. Sequenced sample: T cells isolated from PBMCs. The source of these receptors is a human donor in good health.

The chain employs TRBV29-1 and TRBJ2-1; 16 nucleotides agree with TRBD2. V shed 5 bases, J shed 2 bases, and the junction held 3 bases outside the gene matches. This CDR3 has 16 amino acids. CDR1 SQVTM and CDR2 ANQGSEA come from the germline V gene. The DNA for the CDR3 is TGCAGCGTTACCGGGACTAGCGGGAGGGCCTACAATGAGCAGTTCTTC. This codes for CSVTGTSGRAYNEQFF.

The V gene is TRBV4-3, the J gene TRBJ1-2, with 9 bases that match TRBD1. V trimming: 4 bases; J trimming: 3 bases; junction bases outside the gene matches: 12. Germline V gene sequence: CDR1 LGHNA, CDR2 YSLEER. The CDR3 loop spans 17 amino acids. CDR3 bases: TGCGCCAGCAGCCCCGGGACAGGGAGGGTGGGGGACTATGGCTACACCTTC. Amino acid sequence: CASSPGTGRVGDYGYTF.

The gene calls are TRBV28 and TRBJ2-1; maybe TRBD2 (5 bases). Trimming cost V 5 bases and J 10 bases, with 9 bases left between them. This CDR3 is 11 amino acids long. Germline CDR1 MDHEN, CDR2 SYDVKM. The CDR3, as DNA: TGTGCCAGCAGTCCTAGCCTCGAGCAGTTCTTC. Translated: CASSPSLEQFF.

The rearrangement joins TRBV7-8 to TRBJ1-2; 7 positions agree with TRBD1. Trimming cost V 0 bases and J 6 bases; bases outside gene matches: 4. The CDR3 length is 14 residues. Germline V lookup: CDR1 SGHVS, CDR2 FQNEAQ. DNA of the CDR3: TGTGCCAGCAGCTTAGCAGGGGGCGCAAATGGCTACACCTTC. Translating gives CASSLAGGANGYTF.

The chain joins TRBV2 to TRBJ2-7, with 7 bases lining up with TRBD1. With 3 bases clipped from V and 2 bases from J, the junction kept 16 bases outside the gene matches. CDR3 length equals 18 residues. Germline V gene lookup returns CDR1 SNHLY and CDR2 FYNNEI. The DNA for the CDR3 is TGTGCCAGCAGTGATAGGAAAGGGGGCCTATCCCCTGCCTACGAGCAGTACTTC. Residues: CASSDRKGGLSPAYEQYF. Drawing the rest from reference TRBV2 and TRBJ2-7, the complete variable domain is EPEVTQTPSHQVTQMGQEVILRCVPISNHLYFYWYRQILGQKVEFLVSFYNNEISEKSEIFDDQFSVERPDGSNFTLKIRSTKLEDSAMYFCASSDRKGGLSPAYEQYFGPGTRLTVT.

The chain is built from TRBV2 and TRBJ1-4, with a possible D match to TRBD1 (5 bases). Germline CDR1 SNHLY, CDR2 FYNNEI. CDR3 length: 15 amino acids. V shed 7 bases and J shed 8 bases, with 20 bases lying between them. The CDR3 sequence: CASIELGGQWEKLFF. The CDR3 region has the DNA TGTGCCAGCATCGAATTGGGGGGTCAGTGGGAAAAACTGTTTTTT.

This chain links TRBV6-1 with TRBJ1-1; D not certain. This CDR3 has 11 amino acids. Germline CDR1 is MNHNS and CDR2 is SASEGT. Trimming took off 8 bases at V and 4 bases at J, with 8 bases between the two ends. CDR3 residues: CASFGVTEAFF. In nucleotides, the CDR3 is TGTGCCAGCTTCGGGGTCACTGAAGCTTTCTTT.

The CDR3 DNA sequence: TGTGCCAGCAGCTTAATAGCGGGAGGATGCCAGTTCTTC. Translation: CASSLIAGGCQFF. This rearrangement joins TRBV11-2 to TRBJ2-1, with 10 bases lining up with TRBD2. There are 13 residues in the CDR3. Per germline, CDR1 SGHAT and CDR2 FQNNGV. V was pared by 2 bases and J by 13 bases, with 5 bases of the junction left unmatched.

The chain has TRBV6-1 and TRBJ2-5; D ambiguous. Germline V gene sequence: CDR1 MNHNS, CDR2 SASEGT. V was trimmed by 2 bases and J by 4 bases, leaving 5 bases between them. The CDR3 consists of 12 residues. The CDR3 reads CASSESGETQYF. The CDR3 region has the DNA TGTGCCAGCAGTGAATCCGGAGAGACCCAGTACTTC.

This clone was observed a single time. This chain uses TRBV6-5 with TRBJ2-2, with 8 bases that match TRBD2. V lost 5 bases, J lost 1 base, and 3 bases stayed unmatched. Germline V gene data show CDR1 as MNHEY and CDR2 as SVGAGI. The CDR3 contains 15 residues. The CDR3 here is CASSISGENTGELFF. As DNA, the CDR3 is TGTGCCAGCAGTATTAGCGGGGAGAACACCGGGGAGCTGTTTTTT.

V is TRBV28 and J is TRBJ2-1; 9 bases align to TRBD1. CDR3 size: 16 residues. V trimming: 6 bases; J trimming: 2 bases; junction bases outside the gene matches: 8. CDR1 and CDR2 (germline): MDHEN, SYDVKM. The CDR3 DNA reads as TGTGCCAGCAGCGGGCCGGGACAGGGCACCTACAATGAGCAGTTCTTC. Its translation is CASSGPGQGTYNEQFF.

The chain combines TRBV30 with TRBJ1-1, with 8 bases that match TRBD1. Germline V lookup: CDR1 GTSNPN, CDR2 SVGIG (reference sequence). The CDR3 consists of 14 residues. This CDR3 is CAWDRLGENTEAFF. The DNA for the CDR3 is TGTGCTTGGGACAGGCTAGGAGAGAACACTGAAGCTTTCTTT.